These 19 T cell receptor beta chains originate from one sample sequenced in a study of OX40 agonist ivuxolimab in advanced cancers. The repertoire was sequenced with immunoSEQ multiplex PCR; TCRdb's copy has only in-frame clones and lacks some. The data contain tens of thousands of clones, approximately 90% of them singletons. Sequenced here: CD4+ or CD8+ T cells sorted from blood, sampled in a trial of the OX40 agonist ivuxolimab. The origin of the receptors is an adult with an advanced solid tumor such as melanoma, head and neck, liver or kidney cancer.

The chain carries TRBV11-2 and TRBJ2-7; D gene uncertain. Deletions cut 1 base from V and 0 bases from J, with 4 bases between. The CDR3 consists of 13 residues. Germline values: CDR1 SGHAT, CDR2 FQNNGV. The CDR3 loop reads CASSLVNSYEQYF. The CDR3 nucleotides read TGTGCCAGCAGCTTAGTGAACTCCTACGAGCAGTACTTC. Filled out from reference TRBV11-2 and TRBJ2-7, the complete variable domain reads EAGVAQSPRYKIIEKRQSVAFWCNPISGHATLYWYQQILGQGPKLLIQFQNNGVVDDSQLPKDRFSAERLKGVDSTLKIQPAKLEDSAVYLCASSLVNSYEQYFGPGTRLTVT.

V gene TRBV6-5 combines with J gene TRBJ2-7; 9 bases agree with TRBD2. Per the germline V gene, CDR1 is MNHEY and CDR2 is SVGAGI. The CDR3 spans 15 residues. V lost 6 bases to trimming and J lost 2 bases; unmatched junction nucleotides: 8. The CDR3 is CASSPRTSAAYEQYF. CDR3 DNA sequence: TGTGCCAGCAGCCCTCGGACTAGCGCGGCCTACGAGCAGTACTTC.

The V call is TRBV20-1, the J call TRBJ1-1, with TRBD1 as a possible D gene (5 bases). Trimming took off 5 bases at V and 8 bases at J, with 12 bases between the two ends. The CDR3 runs to 11 residues. Germline-derived CDR1 and CDR2 are DFQATT and SNEGSKA (reference sequence). The CDR3 coding sequence is TGCAGTGCTTCCCCGGGACGGGAAGCTTTCTTT. Its translation is CSASPGREAFF.

This clone was seen a single time. The genes are TRBV28 and TRBJ2-7, with TRBD1 identical over 10 bases. The CDR3 runs to 14 residues. CDR1 is MDHEN, CDR2 SYDVKM, per germline. V dropped 4 bases and J dropped 4; count of bases not matched to a gene: 4. CDR3 in amino acids: CASSYRDRGYEQYF. The CDR3 DNA is TGTGCCAGCAGTTACCGGGACAGGGGTTACGAGCAGTACTTC.

The CDR3 loop is CASSLGTGDYNEQFF. The DNA for the CDR3 is TGTGCCAGCTCACTTGGGACAGGGGACTACAATGAGCAGTTCTTC. The chain is built from TRBV18 and TRBJ2-1; 10 bases are a match to TRBD1. From germline, CDR1 is KGHSH and CDR2 LQKENI. The CDR3 length is 15 residues. Unmatched junction bases numbered 3, after V lost 4 bases and J lost 3 bases.

The chain employs TRBV11-2 and TRBJ2-1; D may be TRBD2 (5 bases). V was trimmed by 2 bases and J by 5 bases, leaving 16 bases between them. Germline assignment: CDR1 SGHAT and CDR2 FQNNGV. The CDR3 covers 16 residues. The CDR3 region is CASSLLAEGVHNEQFF. The DNA for the CDR3 is TGTGCCAGCAGCTTACTGGCAGAGGGAGTACACAATGAGCAGTTCTTC.

This rearrangement joins TRBV2 to TRBJ2-3, with 10 bases matching TRBD2. The CDR3 length is 15 residues. Per the germline V gene, CDR1 is SNHLY and CDR2 is FYNNEI. J was trimmed by 3 bases and V by 8 bases; bases with no gene match: 8. CDR3 protein: CASGSPSGRTDTQYF. In nucleotides, the CDR3 is TGTGCCAGCGGCTCTCCTAGCGGGAGAACAGATACGCAGTATTTT.

V and J are TRBV19 and TRBJ1-1; D is uncertain. The length of the CDR3 is 10 residues. V lost 7 bases, J lost 4 bases, and 4 bases lay in between. Germline V gene lookup returns CDR1 LNHDA and CDR2 SQIVND (reference sequence). The CDR3 reads CASIGTEAFF. The CDR3 DNA follows: TGTGCCAGTATCGGCACTGAAGCTTTCTTT.

CDR3 DNA: TGTGCCAGCAGCTCGAGTGGGGGACGAGGGGAGACCCAGTACTTC. Encoded protein: CASSSSGGRGETQYF. The genes are TRBV11-2 and TRBJ2-5; D possibly matches TRBD1 or TRBD2 (5 bases each). The CDR3 is made up of 15 amino acids. Germline V CDR1 and CDR2: SGHAT, FQNNGV. The germline V and J ends were trimmed by 4 bases and 5 bases, with 17 bases remaining between them.

The J gene is TRBJ1-4, the V gene TRBV18; D gene ambiguous. The V gene's germline CDR1 is KGHSH and CDR2 LQKENI. The CDR3 is 13 residues long. V lost 3 bases, J lost 8 bases, and 10 bases lay in between. This chain's CDR3 is CASSPGDFEKLFF. Here the CDR3 DNA reads TGTGCCAGCTCACCCGGAGACTTCGAAAAACTGTTTTTT.

This rearrangement joins TRBV9 to TRBJ2-7; 8 positions match TRBD2. The ends lost 0 bases at V and 7 bases at J; junction bases unmatched: 9. The CDR3 consists of 15 residues. Germline CDR1 is SGDLS and CDR2 is YYNGEE. DNA for the CDR3: TGTGCCAGCAGCGTAGGGGCTAGCGGGCCCAGGGAGCAGTACTTC. Translated, it gives CASSVGASGPREQYF.

The chain has TRBV6-5 and TRBJ2-7; D perhaps matches TRBD1 (5 bases). The V and J ends lost 0 bases and 2 bases respectively, with 11 bases between them. CDR3 length: 15 residues. Per the germline V gene, CDR1 is MNHEY and CDR2 is SVGAGI. CDR3 sequence (DNA): TGTGCCAGCAGTTACTCGAAGGCAGGGACCTACGAGCAGTACTTC. Its translation is CASSYSKAGTYEQYF.

The CDR3: CAWGQGEETQYF. The DNA of the CDR3 is TGTGCCTGGGGACAGGGGGAAGAGACCCAGTACTTC. J is TRBJ2-5 and V is TRBV30, with 10 nucleotides matching TRBD1. This CDR3 region has 12 residues. J lost 3 bases, V lost 5 bases, and 0 bases had no gene match. The germline gives CDR1 GTSNPN, CDR2 SVGIG (reference sequence). Complete variable domain (other parts from reference TRBV30 and TRBJ2-5): SQTIHQWPATLVQPVGSPLSLECTVEGTSNPNLYWYRQAAGRGLQLLFYSVGIGQISSEVPQNLSASRPQDRQFILSSKKLLLSDSGFYLCAWGQGEETQYFGPGTRLLVL.

Concerning this clone: One junction end disagrees with the germline gene, perhaps due to a read error. Other DNA sequences within the sample encode an identical CDR3. The gene calls are TRBV6-5 and TRBJ2-7, with 7 bases lining up with TRBD2. This CDR3 has 15 residues. Germline V gene lookup returns CDR1 MNHEY and CDR2 SVGAGI. The DNA for the CDR3 is TGTGCCAGCAGTTACTCGATCGGGGGGACCTATGAGCAGTACTTC. Its protein product is CASSYSIGGTYEQYF.

The chain's CDR3 is CASSLGRERGNTIYF. The CDR3 bases are TGCGCCAGCAGCCTTGGGAGGGAACGTGGAAACACCATATATTTT. The V gene is TRBV10-2, the J gene TRBJ1-3, with no clear D. Germline lookup yields CDR1 WSHSY and CDR2 SAAADI. The CDR3 contains 15 residues. Trimming took off 6 bases at V and 3 bases at J, with 15 bases between the two ends.

This clone turned up a few times. The chain has TRBV6-1 and TRBJ1-1, with 7 nucleotides matching TRBD1. CDR1 MNHNS and CDR2 SASEGT come from the germline V gene. The CDR3 loop spans 12 amino acids. J gave up 5 bases and V 8 bases, and 5 bases lay outside the gene matches. DNA of the CDR3: TGTGCCAGCGACAGGGAAGTGACTGAAGCTTTCTTT. The encoded protein is CASDREVTEAFF.

This chain uses TRBV6-5 with TRBJ1-6, with D possibly matching TRBD1 (5 bases). V was clipped by 5 bases and J by 6 bases, with 11 bases between them. The germline V gene encodes CDR1 MNHEY and CDR2 SVGAGI. The CDR3 contains 14 residues. CDR3 in amino acids: CASSPRGTNSPLHF. The CDR3 nucleotides read TGTGCCAGCAGTCCCCGGGGCACTAATTCACCCCTCCACTTT.

This clone has only one observation. The chain has TRBV5-4 and TRBJ1-2; D is uncertain. Germline CDR1 is SGHNT and CDR2 is YYREEE (reference sequence). V was shortened by 3 bases and J by 4 bases, with 13 bases between the two germline ends. The CDR3 covers 14 residues. The CDR3 region has the DNA TGTGCCAGCAGCTCGAGAGACCTCTTCTATGGCTACACCTTC. As protein: CASSSRDLFYGYTF.

The J gene is TRBJ2-7, the V gene TRBV6-6; 12 nucleotides align to TRBD2. This CDR3 is 15 amino acids long. The germline V gene encodes CDR1 MNHNY and CDR2 SVGAGI (reference sequence). V trimming: 6 bases; J trimming: 2 bases; junction bases outside the gene matches: 5. CDR3 coding DNA: TGTGCCAGCAGCAAAACTAGCGGGGGGCCCTACGAGCAGTACTTC. As protein: CASSKTSGGPYEQYF.